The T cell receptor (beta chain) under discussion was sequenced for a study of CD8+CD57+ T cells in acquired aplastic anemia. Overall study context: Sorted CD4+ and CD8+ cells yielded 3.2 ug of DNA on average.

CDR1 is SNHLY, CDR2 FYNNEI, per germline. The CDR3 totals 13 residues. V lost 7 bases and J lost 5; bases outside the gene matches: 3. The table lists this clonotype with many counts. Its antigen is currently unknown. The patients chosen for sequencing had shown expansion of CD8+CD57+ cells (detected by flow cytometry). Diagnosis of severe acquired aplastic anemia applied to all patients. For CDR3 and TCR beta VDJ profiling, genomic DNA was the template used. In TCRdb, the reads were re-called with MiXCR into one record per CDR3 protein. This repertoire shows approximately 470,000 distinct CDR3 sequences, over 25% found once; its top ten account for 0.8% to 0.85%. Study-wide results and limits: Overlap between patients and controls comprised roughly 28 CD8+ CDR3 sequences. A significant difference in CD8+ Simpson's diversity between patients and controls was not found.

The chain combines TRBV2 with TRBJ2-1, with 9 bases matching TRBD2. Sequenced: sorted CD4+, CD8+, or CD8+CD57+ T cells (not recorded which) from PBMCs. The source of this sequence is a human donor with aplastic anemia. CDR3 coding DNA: TGTGCCAGCAATCCTAGCGGGAACAATGAGCAGTTCTTC. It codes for CASNPSGNNEQFF.